The sequence of this T cell receptor beta chain was determined in a study of T cell repertoires in cytomegalovirus infection. Study background: Shared public TCR beta signatures pointed to both CMV infection and a matching HLA type. Study results and limitations: HLA-C-restricted, CMV-specific TCR beta clonotypes were dominant ex vivo. There were carriers of CMV plus the relevant HLA, and cumulative public TCR beta family frequency identified them.

Worth noting for this clonotype: No antigen is known for it. The junction and the germline gene differ at one end; a read error may be behind it.

In TCRdb, the reads were re-called with MiXCR into one record per CDR3 protein. The table lists about 310,000 distinct CDR3 sequences, more than 20% of them singletons. The length of the CDR3 is 15 residues. Germline values: CDR1 SGHDN, CDR2 FVKESK. The chain uses TRBV14 and TRBJ2-5; no clear D. The source material was cultured PBMCs, sampled from culture after CMV antigen stimulation. The clonotype was recovered from a human donor in good health (CMV status not recorded). Some clones in this sample may be carry-over from other donors' samples. This chain's CDR3 is CASNQVAELRETQYF. The CDR3 bases are TGTGCCAGCAACCAAGTGGCAGAACTACGAGAGACCCAGTACTTC.